This T cell receptor beta chain derives from a study of control samples from healthy donors and cancer patients. Generated by immunoSEQ multiplex PCR, the TCRdb table keeps only in-frame clones and is missing some. This table has some 120,000 clones, about 95% appearing once. Per the germline V gene, CDR1 is SGHRS and CDR2 is YFSETQ. Trimming stripped 0 bases from V and 12 bases from J, with 13 bases between. This CDR3 has 13 amino acids. The receptor's source is a man aged 25 to 40 in good health. The chain combines TRBV5-1 with TRBJ2-1, with TRBD2 as a possible D gene (6 bases). Material: blood. The chain's CDR3 is CASSLVGGQAQFF. CDR3 DNA: TGCGCCAGCAGCTTGGTCGGGGGTCAAGCGCAGTTCTTC.